This TCR beta chain was sequenced for a study of a mutant IDH1 vaccine in newly diagnosed glioma. Overall study context: Patients arrived already treated with radiotherapy, temozolomide, or both, most having had both.

This clone turned up a few times. Antigen unknown. Clones were sequenced by immunoSEQ multiplex PCR, and TCRdb holds only the in-frame ones, with some missing. The sample includes around 87,000 clones, roughly 85% seen only once; the top ten take roughly 6.8%. Study-wide findings and caveats: There were vaccine-induced immune responses in just over 90% of the patients.

Time point noted: baseline, week 1 (first vaccination visit). Treatment in this sample: pre-vaccination baseline after standard-of-care therapy. V lost 6 bases and J lost 6, with 6 bases in between. CDR3 size: 11 residues. CDR1 MNHEY and CDR2 SMNVEV come from the germline V gene (reference sequence). The sequencing used PBMCs, collected from a glioma patient treated with radiotherapy, temozolomide or both. The TCR comes from a woman between 50 and 59 years old with glioma. V and J are TRBV27 and TRBJ2-1; D call uncertain. In DNA form, the CDR3 reads TGTGCCAGCAGCGCGTTCAATGAGCAGTTCTTC. Protein product: CASSAFNEQFF.